Detailed here is one T cell receptor (beta chain). It was with random hexamers that about 0.45 to 1 ug RNA was reverse transcribed. The authors amplified TCR beta CDR3 across 54 Vbeta and 13 Jbeta using immunoSEQ multiplex PCR. One entry per CDR3 protein, called by TCRdb with MiXCR from the immunoSEQ multiplex PCR reads. The table has a few hundred thousand distinct CDR3 sequences, 95% seen once. This specimen belongs to a study of CD8 T cells in Susac syndrome. The CDR3 length is 16 residues. Germline V gene lookup returns CDR1 SNHLY and CDR2 FYNNEI. V lost 8 bases and J 3 bases, leaving 22 bases between the germline ends. CD8+ and CD4+ T cells from blood underwent TCR beta sequencing. The patients serving as multiple sclerosis controls were treatment-naive. They had stable or active relapsing-remitting disease and fulfilled revised McDonald criteria.

The sequenced material came from CD4+ T cells from PBMCs. This receptor was obtained from a human donor with multiple sclerosis. The chain couples TRBV2 to TRBJ1-1, with a tentative D call TRBD1 (6 bases). CDR3 nucleotides: TGTGCCAGCTTCAGTCGCCGGGGGGCAGGGGACACTGAAGCTTTCTTT. Translated, it gives CASFSRRGAGDTEAFF.